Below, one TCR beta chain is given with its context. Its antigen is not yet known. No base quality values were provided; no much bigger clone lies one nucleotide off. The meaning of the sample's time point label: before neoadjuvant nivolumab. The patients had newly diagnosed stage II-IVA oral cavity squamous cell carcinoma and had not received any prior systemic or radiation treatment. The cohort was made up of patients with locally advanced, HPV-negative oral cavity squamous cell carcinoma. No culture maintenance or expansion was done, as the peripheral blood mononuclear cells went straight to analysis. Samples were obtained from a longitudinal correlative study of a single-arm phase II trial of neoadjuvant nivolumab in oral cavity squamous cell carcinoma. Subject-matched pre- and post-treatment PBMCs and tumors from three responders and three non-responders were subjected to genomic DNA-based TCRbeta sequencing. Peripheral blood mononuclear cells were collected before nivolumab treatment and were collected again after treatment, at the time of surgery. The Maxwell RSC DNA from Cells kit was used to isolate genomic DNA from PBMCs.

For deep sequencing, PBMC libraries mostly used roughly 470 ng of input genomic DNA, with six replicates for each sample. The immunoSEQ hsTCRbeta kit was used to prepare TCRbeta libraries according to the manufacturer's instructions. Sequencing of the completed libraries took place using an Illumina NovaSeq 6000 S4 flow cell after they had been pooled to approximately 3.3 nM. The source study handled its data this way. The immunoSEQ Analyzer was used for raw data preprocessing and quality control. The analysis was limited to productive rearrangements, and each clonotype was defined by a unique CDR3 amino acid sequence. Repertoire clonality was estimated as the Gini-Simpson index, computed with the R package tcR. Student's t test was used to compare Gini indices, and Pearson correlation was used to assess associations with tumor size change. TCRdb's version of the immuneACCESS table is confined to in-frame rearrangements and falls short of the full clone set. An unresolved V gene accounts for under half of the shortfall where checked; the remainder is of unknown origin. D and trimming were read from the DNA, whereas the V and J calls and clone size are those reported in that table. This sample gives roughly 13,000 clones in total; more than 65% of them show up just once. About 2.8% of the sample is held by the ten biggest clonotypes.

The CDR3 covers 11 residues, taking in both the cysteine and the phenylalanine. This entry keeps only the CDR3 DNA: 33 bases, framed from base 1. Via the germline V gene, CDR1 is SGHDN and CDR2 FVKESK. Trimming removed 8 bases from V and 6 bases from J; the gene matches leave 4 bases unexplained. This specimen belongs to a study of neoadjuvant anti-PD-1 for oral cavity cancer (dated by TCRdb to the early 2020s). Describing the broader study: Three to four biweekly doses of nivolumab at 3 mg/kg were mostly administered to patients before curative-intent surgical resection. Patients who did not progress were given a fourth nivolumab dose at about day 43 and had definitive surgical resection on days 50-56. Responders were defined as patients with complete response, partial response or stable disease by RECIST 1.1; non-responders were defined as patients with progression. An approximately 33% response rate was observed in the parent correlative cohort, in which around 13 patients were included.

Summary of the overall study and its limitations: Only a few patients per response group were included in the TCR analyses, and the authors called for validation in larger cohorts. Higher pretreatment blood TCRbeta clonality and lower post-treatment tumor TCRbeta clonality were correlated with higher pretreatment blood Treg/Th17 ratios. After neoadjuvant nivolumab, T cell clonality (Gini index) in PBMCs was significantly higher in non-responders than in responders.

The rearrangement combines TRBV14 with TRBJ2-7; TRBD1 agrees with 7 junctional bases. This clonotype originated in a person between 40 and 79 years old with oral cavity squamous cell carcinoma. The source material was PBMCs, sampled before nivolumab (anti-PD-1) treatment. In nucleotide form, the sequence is TGTGCCAGCTCCACAGGGGTCGAGCAGTACTTC. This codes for CASSTGVEQYF.